This T cell receptor (beta chain) was sequenced during a study of T cell responses to AZD1222 COVID-19 vaccine. Study observations and caveats: The sample set comprised mostly white British donors with more females, and clonal diversity was possibly underestimated. Nearly half of unique spike-specific TCRs reportedly avoided B.1.351 and B.1.1.7 mutated regions. Sampling captured repertoires only after the peak T cell response.

Repertoires were generated with immunoSEQ multiplex PCR, while TCRdb's copy carries only in-frame clones and drops some. The sample lists about 140,000 clones; around 91% were seen once. As for this clone: What it binds is unknown.

The V gene lost 5 bases and the J gene lost 1 base, with 8 bases spanning the gap. The CDR3 totals 12 residues. Germline values: CDR1 SQVTM, CDR2 ANQGSEA. The genes are TRBV29-1 and TRBJ1-1, with D uncertain. The sample consisted of peripheral blood, taken on day 0 of AZD1222 vaccination. The clonotype was recovered from an adult in good health. The CDR3 is CSVRRKNTEAFF. In DNA, the CDR3 is TGCAGCGTTCGACGGAAGAACACTGAAGCTTTCTTT.